The 8 T cell receptor beta chains in this list originate from one sample, sequenced in a study of CD8 T cells in ankylosing spondylitis. TCRdb passed the 5' RACE reads through MiXCR, listing each CDR3 protein once. The repertoire holds more than 250,000 distinct CDR3 sequences, 9.5% to 13% seen once, with more than 7% in the top ten. The sequenced material came from blood, either unsorted or a sorted T cell fraction (not recorded which). The receptors were gathered from a female donor with ankylosing spondylitis or in good health (not recorded which).

This clonotype was picked up a small number of times. The chain links TRBV12-3 or TRBV12-4 to TRBJ2-3; 7 positions match TRBD2. V lost 9 bases, J lost 5 bases, and 8 bases stayed unmatched. The CDR3 extends over 13 amino acids. The CDR3 region has the DNA TGTGCCAGTCGAGGGCGGGGGAGAGATACGCAGTATTTT. It translates to CASRGRGRDTQYF.

This clonotype was seen many times. The chain has TRBV5-1 and TRBJ1-3; TRBD1 might be the D (6 bases). The CDR3 is 17 amino acids. Germline assignment: CDR1 SGHRS and CDR2 YFSETQ. The V and J ends lost 4 bases and 0 bases respectively, with 17 bases between them. The CDR3: CASSTSGTPSSGNTIYF. The CDR3 bases are TGCGCCAGCAGCACCTCCGGGACACCGAGCTCTGGAAACACCATATATTTT.

At least ten counts were recorded for this clonotype. V gene TRBV10-3 combines with J gene TRBJ1-2; perhaps TRBD1 as D (5 bases). The CDR3 sequence is 13 residues long. The germline V gene encodes CDR1 ENHRY and CDR2 SYGVKD. V was shortened by 4 bases and J by 3 bases, with 9 bases between the two germline ends. CDR3 nucleotides: TGTGCCATCAGTGTTGGGGGGGACTATGGCTACACCTTC. Translating gives CAISVGGDYGYTF.

The chain combines TRBV30 with TRBJ1-5; D might be TRBD1 (5 bases). There are 13 residues in the CDR3. Germline-derived CDR1 and CDR2 are GTSNPN and SVGIG (reference sequence). Trimming cost V 4 bases and J 3 bases, with 10 bases left between them. The CDR3 sequence: CAWTGDFNQPQHF. The CDR3 DNA reads TGTGCCTGGACTGGGGACTTCAATCAGCCCCAGCATTTT.

This clonotype appeared many times. This chain uses TRBV7-6 with TRBJ1-6; 8 bases are shared with TRBD1. V shed 1 base, J shed 10 bases, and the junction held 6 bases outside the gene matches. The CDR3 is 15 amino acids. Germline V CDR1 and CDR2: SGHVS, FNYEAQ. The CDR3 DNA sequence: TGTGCCAGCAGCTTAGGAGGACAGGGAGGATCACCCCTCCACTTT. This gives the protein CASSLGGQGGSPLHF.

This clonotype appeared many times. This chain links TRBV5-1 with TRBJ2-7, with D perhaps TRBD1 (5 bases). The CDR3 runs 13 residues. Germline-derived CDR1 and CDR2 are SGHRS and YFSETQ. Trimming pared 3 bases from V and 2 bases from J, leaving 9 bases between. DNA for the CDR3: TGCGCCAGCAGCTCTGGACACCCCTACGAGCAGTACTTC. It codes for CASSSGHPYEQYF. Looking up the rest from reference TRBV5-1 and TRBJ2-7 gives the full variable domain: KAGVTQTPRYLIKTRGQQVTLSCSPISGHRSVSWYQQTPGQGLQFLFEYFSETQRNKGNFPGRFSGRQFSNSRSEMNVSTLELGDSALYLCASSSGHPYEQYFGPGTRLTVT.

Note on this clonotype: A read error may be the cause here, since a much bigger clone is one base away. V and J are TRBV29-1 and TRBJ2-3, with D perhaps matching TRBD1 (6 bases). The CDR3 sequence is 13 residues long. V lost 5 bases and J 5 bases, leaving 14 bases between the germline ends. CDR1 is SQVTM and CDR2 is ANQGSEA in the germline V gene. The CDR3 DNA follows: TGCAGCGTTCGCCGACAGGATGAAGATACGCAGTATTTT. Its protein product is CSVRRQDEDTQYF.

This clonotype was picked up many times. The chain joins TRBV4-3 to TRBJ2-5, with D perhaps TRBD1 (5 bases). CDR1 is LGHNA and CDR2 is YSLEER in the germline V gene. The CDR3 covers 16 residues. The V end was cut by 1 base, the J end by 3 bases, with 15 bases between. CDR3 loop: CASSQGVRVREETQYF. The CDR3 nucleotides are TGCGCCAGCAGCCAAGGGGTCAGGGTACGAGAAGAGACCCAGTACTTC.